Given below is one T cell receptor beta chain in context. Trimming took off 3 bases at V and 5 bases at J, with 13 bases between the two ends. The CDR3 covers 14 residues. The germline CDR1 and CDR2 sequences are KGHSH and LQKENI. This record comes from a study of blood T cell repertoires in COVID-19. Study at large: The samples span acute and convalescent COVID-19 from the United States, Italy and Spain.

The data were produced by immunoSEQ multiplex PCR, yet TCRdb's version contains in-frame clones alone and is incomplete. The table records just under 80,000 clones, more than 75% of them present only once. The gene calls are TRBV18 and TRBJ1-1; possible D gene TRBD1, 5 bases. Material: peripheral blood. The TCR was taken from a human donor in a cohort sampled during active COVID-19. The CDR3 loop reads CASSPGTSGTEAFF. Here the CDR3 DNA reads TGTGCCAGCTCACCTGGGACTTCGGGGACTGAAGCTTTCTTT.